This is a list of T cell receptor beta chains from one sample in a study of shared T cell receptors in the human thymus. The data were produced by immunoSEQ multiplex PCR, yet TCRdb's version contains in-frame clones alone and is incomplete. The sample comprises hundreds of thousands of clones, just under 95% of which are singletons, and around 0.018% rests with the top ten. The sequencing sample was made of thymocytes. The source of these receptors is a human donor. The CDR3 runs from the conserved cysteine through the conserved F or W. The D gene is left open where the match is weak. Size is stated for part of the rows, as once, few or many counts, or as a class when the clone is expanded.

cdr3_aa cdr3_nt j_call d_call clone_size v_call
CASSPTRLRNTGELFF TGCGCCAGCTCGCCCACTCGCCTAAGGAACACCGGGGAGCTGTTTTTT TRBJ2-2 . once TRBV10-1
CASQGGSSSYNEQFF TGTGCCAGCCAAGGCGGGAGCAGCTCCTACAATGAGCAGTTCTTC TRBJ2-1 TRBD2 . TRBV28
CASSYGQGWGAFF TGTGCCAGCAGCTACGGACAGGGGTGGGGAGCTTTCTTT TRBJ1-1 TRBD1 once TRBV5-6
CASSFSNSPNEQFF TGTGCCAGCAGTTTTAGTAACTCACCCAATGAGCAGTTCTTC TRBJ2-1 . . TRBV28
CASRRVVRDTNYGYTF TGTGCCAGCAGGCGGGTAGTCCGGGACACCAACTATGGCTACACCTTC TRBJ1-2 . . TRBV5-8
CASSLGQGQTQYF TGTGCCAGCAGTTTGGGACAGGGTCAGACCCAGTACTTC TRBJ2-5 TRBD1 . TRBV27
CASSTGTPEPPQHF TGTGCCAGCAGCACTGGGACACCGGAACCTCCCCAGCATTTT TRBJ1-5 . . TRBV21-1
CASSLKDTQYF TGCGCCAGCAGCTTGAAAGATACGCAGTATTTT TRBJ2-3 . . TRBV5-1
CASSQDRAPQYF TGCGCCAGCAGCCAAGACAGGGCCCCCCAGTACTTC TRBJ2-5 . . TRBV4-1
CASSLGVTPSKETQYF TGTGCCAGCAGCCTAGGGGTTACCCCCTCAAAAGAGACCCAGTACTTC TRBJ2-5 . . TRBV11-2
CASSPSGRRGKTQYF TGTGCTAGCAGCCCTAGCGGGAGAAGGGGGAAGACCCAGTACTTC TRBJ2-5 TRBD2 . TRBV7-7
CASSLAREDTDTQYF TGCGCCAGCAGCTTGGCTAGGGAGGACACAGATACGCAGTATTTT TRBJ2-3 . once TRBV5-1
CASSLSPGGYWTDTQYF TGTGCCAGCAGTTTATCCCCCGGGGGTTATTGGACAGATACGCAGTATTTT TRBJ2-3 . . TRBV28
CASSFSWKTLESPPYEQYF TGTGCCAGCAGTTTTAGTTGGAAGACCCTGGAGTCCCCCCCCTACGAGCAGTACTTC TRBJ2-7 . . TRBV28
CASSPVMGQGNNQPQHF TGTGCCAGCAGCCCAGTTATGGGACAGGGGAACAATCAGCCCCAGCATTTT TRBJ1-5 TRBD1 . TRBV7-9
CASSQEGGLAGVHPTGELFF TGTGCCAGCAGCCAAGAGGGGGGACTAGCGGGAGTTCATCCCACCGGGGAGCTGTTTTTT TRBJ2-2 TRBD2 . TRBV14
CASSPSRSIYF TGTGCCAGCAGCCCCTCTAGATCCATATATTTT TRBJ1-3 . . TRBV28
CSVWAEGYEQYF TGCAGCGTTTGGGCAGAAGGTTACGAGCAGTACTTC TRBJ2-7 . . TRBV29-1
CASSLGALMNTEAFF TGTGCCAGCAGCTTAGGGGCACTGATGAACACTGAAGCTTTCTTT TRBJ1-1 . . TRBV7-6
CASDKPQGDRNTEAFF TGTGCCAGCGACAAGCCTCAGGGGGATAGGAACACTGAAGCTTTCTTT TRBJ1-1 TRBD1 . TRBV14
CASSYSLGGGNIQYF TGTGCCAGCAGTTACTCCCTCGGGGGGGGGAACATTCAGTACTTC TRBJ2-4 TRBD2 . TRBV6-5
CASSFSLAGVSDTQYF TGTGCCAGCAGTTTCTCCCTAGCGGGGGTTTCAGATACGCAGTATTTT TRBJ2-3 TRBD2 . TRBV28
CASSLSRGFGNTIYF TGTGCCAGCAGTTTGTCCAGGGGGTTCGGAAACACCATATATTTT TRBJ1-3 TRBD1 . TRBV28